This TCR beta chain was sequenced during a study of blood T cell repertoires in COVID-19. Overall study: In each case, the material was cDNA or gDNA derived from T cells, B-cell-depleted T cells, or PBMCs.

Participants were aged about 18 to 100 years from about 25 US areas. Sequencing used immunoSEQ multiplex PCR; TCRdb keeps in-frame clones, though not all of them. The sample shows approximately 380,000 clones, approximately 90% of them seen only once. The CDR3 is made up of 15 amino acids. V was cut by 3 bases and J by 0 bases, with 11 bases left in between. The V gene's germline CDR1 is SGHTA and CDR2 FQGNSA. The sample taken for sequencing was PBMCs or T cells enriched from blood (not recorded which). The chain uses TRBV7-2 and TRBJ1-1, with a tentative D call TRBD1 (5 bases). This clonotype was sampled from a woman under 30 who had recovered from COVID-19. CDR3 loop: CASSFGRRVNTEAFF. DNA for the CDR3: TGTGCCAGCAGCTTCGGGCGCAGGGTGAACACTGAAGCTTTCTTT.